Following are 8 T cell receptor beta chains from one sample sequenced in a study of T cell changes during pregnancy in multiple sclerosis (dated by TCRdb to between 2017 and 2020). Preparation of the library involved the immunoSEQ multiplex PCR assay. TCRdb retrieved this table from immuneACCESS and kept in-frame rearrangements only. Not all clones are present; in checked studies, unresolved V genes account for under half, and no reason is known for the remainder. This sample holds around 60,000 clones; 90% to 95% were observed only once. The ten largest clones capture roughly 1.8% of the sample. The material sequenced was peripheral blood, taken after pregnancy. The receptors stem from a female donor with multiple sclerosis, enrolled in a pregnancy study.

The chain links TRBV25-1 to TRBJ2-7, with D perhaps TRBD1 (5 bases). Trimming pared 3 bases from V and 6 bases from J, leaving 9 bases between. Germline CDR1 and CDR2: MGHDK and SYGVNS. The CDR3 runs 12 residues. For the CDR3, the DNA is TGTGCCAGCAGTGATTTTACAGGCGAGCAGTACTTC. Residues: CASSDFTGEQYF.

The V and J genes are TRBV4-3 and TRBJ1-5; D ambiguous. The germline V and J ends were trimmed by 4 bases and 0 bases, with 16 bases remaining between them. The CDR3 runs to 17 residues. Germline V gene sequence: CDR1 LGHNA, CDR2 YSLEER. CDR3 nucleotides: TGCGCCAGCAGCCCTACCGCGGCAGCCATTAGCAATCAGCCCCAGCATTTT. Protein: CASSPTAAAISNQPQHF.

Only one count was recorded for this clone. The CDR3 loop reads CSAGQGVYTGELFF. The CDR3 DNA reads TGCAGCGCCGGACAGGGGGTTTACACCGGGGAGCTGTTTTTT. V gene TRBV29-1 combines with J gene TRBJ2-2, with TRBD1 identical over 10 bases. This CDR3 is built from 14 residues. The V gene end was trimmed by 7 bases and the J gene end by 3 bases; junction bases not matched to a gene: 5. Germline-derived CDR1 and CDR2 are SQVTM and ANQGSEA.

The chain carries TRBV10-3 and TRBJ1-4, with 10 bases that match TRBD1. CDR3 length equals 16 residues. CDR1 is ENHRY, CDR2 SYGVKD, per germline. Trimming at V came to 6 bases and at J to 8 bases, leaving 12 bases not matched to a gene. Here the CDR3 reads CAISSSGTGVGEKLFF. The CDR3 DNA reads TGTGCCATCAGCAGCTCCGGGACAGGGGTTGGCGAAAAACTGTTTTTT.

This sequence joins TRBV20-1 and TRBJ2-7; D call uncertain. V lost 3 bases, J lost 4 bases, and 7 bases lay in between. The CDR3 runs 11 residues. The germline V gene encodes CDR1 DFQATT and CDR2 SNEGSKA (reference sequence). CDR3 DNA: TGCAGTGCTAGGGGCTATTACGAGCAGTACTTC. This translates into CSARGYYEQYF.

V gene TRBV15 combines with J gene TRBJ2-7; 13 positions match TRBD2. Germline values: CDR1 LNHNV, CDR2 YYDKDF (reference sequence). The J segment lost 4 bases and the V segment lost 5 bases, leaving 5 bases of the junction unmatched. CDR3 length equals 15 residues. CDR3 DNA sequence: TGTGCCACCAGCTTACCGGGACTAGCGGGATACGAGCAGTACTTC. Its translation is CATSLPGLAGYEQYF.

The CDR3 DNA sequence: TGTGCCAGCAGTTTATCCATCTACAATGAGCAGTTCTTC. Encoded protein: CASSLSIYNEQFF. This chain joins TRBV27 and TRBJ2-1; the D is unclear. The CDR3 consists of 13 residues. CDR1 MNHEY and CDR2 SMNVEV come from the germline V gene (reference sequence). The V end lost 0 bases, the J end lost 3 bases, and 3 bases lay between the germline ends.

The chain has TRBV28 and TRBJ2-3; 9 bases line up with TRBD2. The junction had 7 bases not matched to a gene; V was cut back by 3 bases and J by 0 bases. CDR1 and CDR2 from the germline V gene are MDHEN and SYDVKM. This CDR3 is 17 amino acids long. CDR3 amino acids: CASSLAPAGGSTDTQYF. The CDR3 coding sequence is TGTGCCAGCAGTTTGGCTCCCGCGGGAGGGAGCACAGATACGCAGTATTTT.